This T cell receptor (beta chain) appears in the sequencing data of a study of T cell clonality in common variable immunodeficiency. Sequencing input was equivalent genomic DNA from CVID and controls. TCRdb keeps only in-frame clones here, not all; method: immunoSEQ multiplex PCR. Altogether roughly 79,000 clones were found in the sample, and no singletons occur. Study-wide results and caveats: The cause of increased CVID clonality remains unclear without subpopulation sequencing. Compared with controls, CVID subjects had fewer shared TCRbeta clones. CVID patient heterogeneity limited repertoire-clinical complication correlations.

This clone was detected ten times or more. Its antigen is as yet unknown. The DNA ends 3 residues before the CDR3 does, and the rest of the CDR3 is filled in from the germline J gene. Germline V gene sequence: CDR1 SGHTA, CDR2 FQGTGA. V was clipped by 3 bases and J by 6 bases; unmatched bases: 4. The CDR3 sequence is 16 residues long. This clonotype originated in a person aged 18 to 69 in good health. Sequenced input: peripheral blood mononuclear cells. The V gene is TRBV7-3, the J gene TRBJ2-1; 14 positions match TRBD2. The CDR3 loop is CASSLWTSGGTNEQFF. Incomplete CDR3 DNA: TGTGCCAGCAGCTTGTGGACTAGCGGGGGGACCAATGAG.